This T cell receptor (beta chain) originates from a study of prognosis after radiotherapy for stage I lung cancer. Looking at the study overall: Histologically, the tumors comprised squamous cell carcinoma in seven patients and adenocarcinoma in roughly 11. Study results and caveats: Post-therapy Shannon entropy was lower in patients developing distant metastases following stereotactic body radiation therapy. A determination of whether the expanded TCR clones were tumor-specific was not made.

V shed 2 bases and J shed 6 bases, with 10 bases lying between them. This CDR3 region has 14 residues. From germline, CDR1 is MRHNA and CDR2 SNTAGT. The table lists this clonotype with many counts. Its antigen is as yet unknown. A clone one base away is much larger, so this may be a read error. Two-round multiplex PCR amplified TCR beta CDR3 from genomic DNA. Initially, in first-round PCR, primers specific to each TRBV and TRBJ gene were used. TCRdb fed the multiplex PCR reads into MiXCR, producing one record per CDR3 protein. Of about 23,000 distinct CDR3 sequences in the sample, roughly 45% were seen once.

This TCR was sampled from a donor of 50 years or more with non-small cell lung cancer. The chain is built from TRBV6-4 and TRBJ2-2, with no clear D. Sequenced here: PBMCs, sampled before or after stereotactic body radiation therapy (not recorded which). The DNA of the CDR3 is TGTGCCAGCAGTGACGGTGTGTCCGCCGGGGAGCTGTTTTTT. Encoded protein: CASSDGVSAGELFF.